This entry is about one T cell receptor beta chain. Its antigen is undetermined. The sample originates from a study of cytomegalovirus exposure and HLA in healthy donors. Turning to the study itself: Among about 200 million T cells, an earlier analysis found 117 million unique TCR beta sequences.

Trimming took 2 bases from V and 3 from J, leaving 12 bases between them. This CDR3 is built from 15 residues. CDR1 and CDR2 (germline): SNHLY, FYNNEI. General study findings and limits: Later analysis identified a missense DCLRE1C variant that was linked to TCR beta V- and J-gene trimming. Presence/absence analyses rested on an assumption that sequencing depth was roughly uniform across donors.

The PCR ran on 60 Vbeta and 13 Jbeta primers. Data came from immunoSEQ multiplex PCR; TCRdb stores just in-frame clones and leaves some out. Among approximately 240,000 clones listed, roughly 82% were seen once. Sequences were obtained from PBMCs. This receptor was obtained from a woman aged 40 to 50 in good health and CMV-seropositive. The chain is built from TRBV2 and TRBJ2-3, with D perhaps TRBD2 (6 bases). The CDR3 DNA reads as TGTGCCAGCAGTGAATGGAGGGGTGGGACAGATACGCAGTATTTT. Residues: CASSEWRGGTDTQYF.